Described below is a single T cell receptor (beta chain) sequence and its context. Its antigen remains unidentified. The data were obtained in a study of siplizumab effects on memory and regulatory T cells. Study results and limitations: There was no confirmation of the suppressive function of proliferating Tregs from siplizumab cultures.

Profiling relied on immunoSEQ multiplex PCR, and the TCRdb table lists in-frame clones only, not all of them. The sample has some 100,000 clones; roughly 93% are singletons. The sample comprised non-Treg CD4+ T cells sorted from blood. The clonotype comes from a human donor in good health.

As DNA, the CDR3 is TGTGCCAGTAGTATTAATCGGGGGGTTAAGAGCAATCAGCCCCAGCATTTT. Its translation: CASSINRGVKSNQPQHF. The chain links TRBV19 to TRBJ1-5, with D possibly matching TRBD1 (5 bases). Trimming stripped 3 bases from V and 1 base from J, with 16 bases between. The CDR3 has 17 residues. Germline V gene sequence: CDR1 LNHDA, CDR2 SQIVND (reference sequence).